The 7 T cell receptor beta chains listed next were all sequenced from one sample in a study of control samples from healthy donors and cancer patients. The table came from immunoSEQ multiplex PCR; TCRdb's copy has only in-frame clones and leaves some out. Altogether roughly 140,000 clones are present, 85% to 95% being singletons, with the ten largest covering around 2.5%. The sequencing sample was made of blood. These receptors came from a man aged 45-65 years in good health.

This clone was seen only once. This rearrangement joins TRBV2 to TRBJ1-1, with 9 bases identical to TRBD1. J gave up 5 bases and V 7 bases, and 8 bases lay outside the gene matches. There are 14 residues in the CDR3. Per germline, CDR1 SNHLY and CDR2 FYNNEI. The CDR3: CASNTGGAVTEAFF. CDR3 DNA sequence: TGTGCCAGCAATACAGGGGGCGCGGTTACTGAAGCTTTCTTT.

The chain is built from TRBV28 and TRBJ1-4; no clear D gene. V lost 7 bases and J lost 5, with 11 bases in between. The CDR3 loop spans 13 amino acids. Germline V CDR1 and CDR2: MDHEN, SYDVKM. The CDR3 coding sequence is TGTGCCAGCACAAGCGTCGAGAATGAAAAACTGTTTTTT. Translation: CASTSVENEKLFF.

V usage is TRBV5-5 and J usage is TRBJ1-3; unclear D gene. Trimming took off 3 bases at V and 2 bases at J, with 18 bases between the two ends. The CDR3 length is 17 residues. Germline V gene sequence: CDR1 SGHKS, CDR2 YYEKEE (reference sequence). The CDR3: CASSWGEGLLTGNTIYF. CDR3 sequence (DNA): TGTGCCAGCAGCTGGGGTGAGGGCCTCTTAACTGGAAACACCATATATTTT.

The CDR3 region has the DNA TGTGCCAGCAGTTATGAGTTGAGCTCCTACAATGAGCAGTTCTTC. This gives the protein CASSYELSSYNEQFF. The chain uses TRBV6-2 or TRBV6-3 and TRBJ2-1; D unresolved. This CDR3 spans 15 amino acids. Germline assignment: CDR1 MNHEY and CDR2 SVGEGT. V was cut by 3 bases and J by 0 bases, with 9 bases left in between.

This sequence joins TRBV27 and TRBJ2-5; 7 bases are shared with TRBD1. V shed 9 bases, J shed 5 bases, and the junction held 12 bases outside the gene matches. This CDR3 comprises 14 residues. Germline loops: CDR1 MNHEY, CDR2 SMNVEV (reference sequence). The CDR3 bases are TGTGCCAGTAAGACAGGGTGGTCGGTGGAGACCCAGTACTTC. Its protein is CASKTGWSVETQYF.

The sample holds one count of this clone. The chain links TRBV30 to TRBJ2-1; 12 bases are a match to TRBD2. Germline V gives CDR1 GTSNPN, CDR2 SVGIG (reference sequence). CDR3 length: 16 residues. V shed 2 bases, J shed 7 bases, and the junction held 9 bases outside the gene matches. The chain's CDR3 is CAWSPGLAGKRNEQFF. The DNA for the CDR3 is TGTGCCTGGAGTCCAGGACTAGCGGGAAAGAGAAATGAGCAGTTCTTC.

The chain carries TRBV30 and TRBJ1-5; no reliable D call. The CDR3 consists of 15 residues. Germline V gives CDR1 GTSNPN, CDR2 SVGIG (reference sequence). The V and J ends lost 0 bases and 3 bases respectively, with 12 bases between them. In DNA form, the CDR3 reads TGTGCCTGGAGTGTAGACGGTAAACACAATCAGCCCCAGCATTTT. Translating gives CAWSVDGKHNQPQHF.